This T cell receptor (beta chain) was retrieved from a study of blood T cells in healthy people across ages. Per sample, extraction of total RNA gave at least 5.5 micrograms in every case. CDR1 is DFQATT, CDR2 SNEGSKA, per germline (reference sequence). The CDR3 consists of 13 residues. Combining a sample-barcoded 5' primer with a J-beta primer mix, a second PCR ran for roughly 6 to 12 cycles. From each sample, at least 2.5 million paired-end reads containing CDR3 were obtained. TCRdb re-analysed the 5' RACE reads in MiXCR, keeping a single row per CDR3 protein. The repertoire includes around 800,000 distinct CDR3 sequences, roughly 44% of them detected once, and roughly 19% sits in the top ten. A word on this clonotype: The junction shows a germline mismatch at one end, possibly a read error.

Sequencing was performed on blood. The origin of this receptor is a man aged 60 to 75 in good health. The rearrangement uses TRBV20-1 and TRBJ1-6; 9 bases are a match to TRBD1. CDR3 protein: CGAPGQGVSPLHF. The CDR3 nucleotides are TGCGGTGCCCCGGGACAGGGAGTTTCACCCCTCCACTTT.